The clone carrying this T cell receptor (beta chain) was seen a handful of times. Original methodology: Amplification of reference gene primers was used by the study to estimate nucleated cell counts. Some clones are missing from TCRdb's copy, which holds only in-frame ones; the method was immunoSEQ multiplex PCR. The DNA was the basis for D and trimming; V, J and clone size are from that table. Among 250,000 to 300,000 clones listed, more than 70% were seen once. The data belong to a study of blood T cell repertoires in COVID-19. For the study at large: Both acute and convalescent COVID-19 samples were obtained from the United States, Italy and Spain. PBMCs, B-cell-depleted T cells, or T cells were the source of the cDNA or gDNA that made up the material.

The V segment lost 1 base and the J segment 3 bases; nucleotides outside the gene matches: 5. CDR1 and CDR2 from the germline V gene are LGHNA and YNFKEQ. The CDR3 is 16 amino acids. The TCR comes from a woman aged 25 to 39 who had recovered from COVID-19. Sequenced sample: peripheral blood. This chain links TRBV4-2 with TRBJ1-4; 7 positions agree with TRBD1. The CDR3 is CASSQGSGTANEKLFF. In DNA, the CDR3 is TGTGCCAGCAGCCAAGGGTCCGGGACAGCTAATGAAAAACTGTTTTTT.